This paragraph covers one T cell receptor (beta chain) sequence. What this receptor recognizes is not known. Base qualities are not at hand, and no much larger clone is one base apart. This specimen belongs to a study of molecular identifiers for immune sequencing clone quantification (dated 2018 in TCRdb). Turning to the overall study: For a replicate experiment, RNA from around 20,000 or 100,000 naive CD8 T cells was divided into five aliquots, of which four were sequenced. This methods study benchmarked molecular-identifier clustering-based TCR repertoire sequencing (MIDCIRS) and TCR RNA copy counting, using CD8 T cells to do so. Overall study results and their limits: Modeling estimated roughly 3 recovered TCR RNA copies per cell, compared with about 10 by digital PCR, which implies approximately 30% capture efficiency. Spiked-in Jurkat TCR RNA equal to a single cell's worth was reported to be detectable even within 1,200,000 naive CD8 T cells. When barcode sub-clustering was not used, chimeric consensus sequences inflated TCR diversity, with chimeras reaching as high as 47%. In CMV-specific effector cells, clones with more than 20 RNA copies contained over 98% of molecules, whereas in naive cells such clones contained under 1% of molecules. Highly expanded clone sizes could be underestimated because identical TCR molecules may share a barcode. The naive libraries included spiked-in Jurkat TCR RNA (10 copies' worth), and this RNA is not part of the donor repertoire.

The method behind the library was PCR. The instrument given in TCRdb is Illumina HiSeq 4000. Bulk TCR libraries were made following a previously described method, with the TCR primers given in Table S5. Purification of total RNA was performed with the Qiagen AllPrep DNA/RNA kit. Reads from multiple sequencing runs of the same library were pooled before analysis. The paper's data handling went like this. Only reads with exact TCR constant sequence were kept, trimmed to 150 nt, and grouped by their 12-nt molecular barcodes. Reads inside each barcode group were sub-clustered using a 15% Levenshtein threshold, and a quality-weighted consensus sequence was constructed for each RNA molecule. Non-functional sequences were discarded, and so were lower-count sequences lying one edit away from another sequence. On the basis of fitting two negative binomial distributions, barcode sub-clusters with fewer than 20% of the maximum read count were discarded. TCRdb redid the processing of the public reads, applying fastp at Q25 and MiXCR, and retained in-frame beta chains. Each entry is one CDR3 protein sequence, shown with its most common DNA and genes. Clone size and V and J calls follow TCRdb, not the original study. Here the sample has fewer than 70,000 distinct CDR3 sequences; around 18% occur a single time. Approximately 1.5% of the sample rests with the top ten.

Counted from cysteine to phenylalanine, this CDR3 has 18 amino acids. Only the CDR3 portion is preserved as DNA: 54 bases, with reading frame beginning at the first base. Cut back by 4 bases and 1 base, the V and J ends lie 23 bases apart. The germline V gene gives CDR1 as SGHDT and CDR2 as YYEEEE. Libraries of naive CD8 T cells were built from around 20,000 to 1,000,000 sorted cells, with 10%, 30% or 50% of the purified RNA used. Naive CD8 T cells, defined as CD8+CD4-CCR7+CD45RA+, were FACS-sorted into RLT Plus buffer on a BD FACSAria II. To test detection sensitivity, Jurkat RNA equal to some 11 TCR copies was added to samples of about 18,000-1,100,000 naive CD8 T cells. CD8 T cells were enriched using RosetteSep CD8+ T Cell Enrichment Cocktail and Ficoll-Paque, and the enriched cells then underwent ACK red cell lysis.

The specimen sequenced was naive CD8+ T cells from blood, with Jurkat cell RNA spiked in. The cell subset or site label, read with the paper, signifies: FACS-sorted CD8+CD4-CCR7+CD45RA+ naive T cells. This receptor was taken from a human donor in good health. Some libraries in this study had Jurkat cell RNA spiked in. The chain is encoded by TRBV5-6 joined to TRBJ2-5, with TRBD2 perhaps the D gene, on 6 matching bases. The CDR3 region has the sequence CASSPIKTSGSPQETQYF. The DNA reads TGTGCCAGCAGCCCTATAAAGACTAGTGGGAGCCCCCAAGAGACCCAGTACTTC.